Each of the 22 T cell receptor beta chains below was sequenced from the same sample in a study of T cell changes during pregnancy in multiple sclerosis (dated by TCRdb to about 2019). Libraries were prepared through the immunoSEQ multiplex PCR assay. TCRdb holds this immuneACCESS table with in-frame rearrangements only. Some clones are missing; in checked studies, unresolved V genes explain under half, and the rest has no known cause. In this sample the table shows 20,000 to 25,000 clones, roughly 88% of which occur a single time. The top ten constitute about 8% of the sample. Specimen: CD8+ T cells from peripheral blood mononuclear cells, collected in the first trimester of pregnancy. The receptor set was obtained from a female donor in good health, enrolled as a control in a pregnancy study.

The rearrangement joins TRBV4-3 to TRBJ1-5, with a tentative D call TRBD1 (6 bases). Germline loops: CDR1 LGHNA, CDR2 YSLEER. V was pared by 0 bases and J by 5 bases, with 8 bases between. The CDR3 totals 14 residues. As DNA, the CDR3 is TGCGCCAGCAGCCAAGATCCAGGGGATCAGCCCCAGCATTTT. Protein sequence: CASSQDPGDQPQHF.

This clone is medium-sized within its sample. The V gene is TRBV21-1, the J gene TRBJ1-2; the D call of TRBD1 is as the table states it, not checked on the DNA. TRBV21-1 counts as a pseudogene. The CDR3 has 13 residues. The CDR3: CASSKAGIYGYTF. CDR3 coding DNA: TGTGCCAGCAGCAAGGCAGGGATCTATGGCTACACCTTC.

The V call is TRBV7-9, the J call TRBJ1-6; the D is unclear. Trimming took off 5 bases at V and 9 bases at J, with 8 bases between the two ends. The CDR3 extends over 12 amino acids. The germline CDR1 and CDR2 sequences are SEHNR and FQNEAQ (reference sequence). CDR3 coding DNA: TGTGCCAGCAGCCTCCCCGGTTCACCCCTCCACTTT. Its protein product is CASSLPGSPLHF.

CDR3 loop: CASSQGPNSPLHF. In DNA form, the CDR3 reads TGTGCCAGCAGCCAGGGGCCGAATTCACCCCTCCACTTT. J is TRBJ1-6 and V is TRBV27; a weak D match, TRBD1 (6 bases). The CDR3 covers 13 residues. V lost 6 bases, J lost 7 bases, and 10 bases lay in between. Germline V gives CDR1 MNHEY, CDR2 SMNVEV (reference sequence).

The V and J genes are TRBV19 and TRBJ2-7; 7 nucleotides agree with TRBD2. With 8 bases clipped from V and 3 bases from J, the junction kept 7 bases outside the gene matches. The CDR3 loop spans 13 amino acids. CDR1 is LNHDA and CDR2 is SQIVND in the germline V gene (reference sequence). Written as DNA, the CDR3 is TGTGCCAGTGCTATGGGGAGGGACTACGAGCAGTACTTC. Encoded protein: CASAMGRDYEQYF.

CDR3 coding DNA: TGCGCCAGCAGTGTACGCGGGGGCCTTCGGGAGACCCAGTACTTC. The encoded protein is CASSVRGGLRETQYF. The chain joins TRBV4-3 to TRBJ2-5, with D possibly matching TRBD2 (7 bases). The CDR3 extends over 15 amino acids. Trimming shortened V by 6 bases and J by 5 bases, and 19 bases separated the two germline ends. CDR1 and CDR2 (germline): LGHNA, YSLEER.

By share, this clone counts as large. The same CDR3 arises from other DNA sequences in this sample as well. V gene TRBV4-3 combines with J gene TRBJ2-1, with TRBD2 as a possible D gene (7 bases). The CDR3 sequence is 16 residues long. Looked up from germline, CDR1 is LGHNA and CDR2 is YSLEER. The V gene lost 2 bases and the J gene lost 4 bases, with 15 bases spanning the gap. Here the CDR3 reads CASSQRGGDPYNEQFF. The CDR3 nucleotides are TGCGCCAGCAGCCAAAGAGGGGGGGACCCTTACAATGAGCAGTTCTTC.

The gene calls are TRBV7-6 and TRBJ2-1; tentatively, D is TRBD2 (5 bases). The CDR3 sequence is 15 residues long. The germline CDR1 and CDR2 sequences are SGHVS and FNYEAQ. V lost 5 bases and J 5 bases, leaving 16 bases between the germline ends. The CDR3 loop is CASSTPGSAHNEQFF. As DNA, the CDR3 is TGTGCCAGCAGCACTCCGGGATCTGCCCACAATGAGCAGTTCTTC.

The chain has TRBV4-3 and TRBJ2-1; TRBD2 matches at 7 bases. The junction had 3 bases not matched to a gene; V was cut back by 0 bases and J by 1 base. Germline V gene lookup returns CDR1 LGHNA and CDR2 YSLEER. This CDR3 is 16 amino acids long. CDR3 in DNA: TGCGCCAGCAGCCAAGAAGCTAGCGGTTCCTACAATGAGCAGTTCTTC. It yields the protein CASSQEASGSYNEQFF.

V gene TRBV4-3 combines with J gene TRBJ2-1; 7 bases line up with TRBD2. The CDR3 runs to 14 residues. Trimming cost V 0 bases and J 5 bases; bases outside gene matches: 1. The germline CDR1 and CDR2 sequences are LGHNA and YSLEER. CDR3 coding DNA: TGCGCCAGCAGCCAAGAGAGCGGGAACAATGAGCAGTTCTTC. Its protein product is CASSQESGNNEQFF.

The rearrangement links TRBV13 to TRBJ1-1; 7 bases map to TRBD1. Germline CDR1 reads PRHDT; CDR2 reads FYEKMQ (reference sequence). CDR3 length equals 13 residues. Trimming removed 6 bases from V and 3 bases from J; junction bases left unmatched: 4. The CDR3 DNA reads TGTGCCAGCAGGGCACAGGGGCACACTGAAGCTTTCTTT. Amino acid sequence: CASRAQGHTEAFF.

This CDR3 is CASSRGYGYTF. The DNA of the CDR3 is TGCGCCAGCAGCCGAGGCTATGGCTACACCTTC. V and J are TRBV4-1 and TRBJ1-2; no definite D call. The CDR3 is 11 amino acids. Trimming removed 4 bases from V and 4 bases from J, with 4 bases in between. Per germline, CDR1 MGHRA and CDR2 YSYEKL.

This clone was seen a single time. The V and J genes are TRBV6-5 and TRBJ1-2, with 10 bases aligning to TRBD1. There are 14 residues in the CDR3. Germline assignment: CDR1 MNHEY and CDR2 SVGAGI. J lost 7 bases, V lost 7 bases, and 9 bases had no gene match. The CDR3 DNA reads TGTGCCAGCATCGATCCCGGGACAGGGGTTGGCTACACCTTC. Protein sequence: CASIDPGTGVGYTF.

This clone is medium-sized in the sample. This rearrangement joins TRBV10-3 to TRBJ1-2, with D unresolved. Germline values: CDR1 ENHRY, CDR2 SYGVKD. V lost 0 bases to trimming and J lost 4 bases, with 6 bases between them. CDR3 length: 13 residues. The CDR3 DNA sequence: TGTGCCATCAGTGAGTCGGTAGTCTATGGCTACACCTTC. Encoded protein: CAISESVVYGYTF.

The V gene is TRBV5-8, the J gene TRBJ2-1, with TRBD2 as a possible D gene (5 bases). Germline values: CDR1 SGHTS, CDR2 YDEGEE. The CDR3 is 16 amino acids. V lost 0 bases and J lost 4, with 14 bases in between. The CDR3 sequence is CASSLDAQRQYNEQFF. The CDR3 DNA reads TGTGCCAGCAGCTTGGACGCGCAGCGGCAATACAATGAGCAGTTCTTC.

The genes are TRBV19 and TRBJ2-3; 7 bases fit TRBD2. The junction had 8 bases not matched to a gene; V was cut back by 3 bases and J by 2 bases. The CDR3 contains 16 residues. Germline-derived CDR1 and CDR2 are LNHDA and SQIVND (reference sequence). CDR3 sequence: CASSILPSGLTDTQYF. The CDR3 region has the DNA TGTGCCAGTAGTATTTTACCTAGCGGTCTCACAGATACGCAGTATTTT.

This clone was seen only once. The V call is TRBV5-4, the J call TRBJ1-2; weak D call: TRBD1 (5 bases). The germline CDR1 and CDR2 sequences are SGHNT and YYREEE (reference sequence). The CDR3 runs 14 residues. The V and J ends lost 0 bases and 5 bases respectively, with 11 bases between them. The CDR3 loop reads CASSLVRGTYGYTF. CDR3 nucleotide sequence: TGTGCCAGCAGCTTGGTACGCGGGACTTATGGCTACACCTTC.

Here the CDR3 DNA reads TGTGCCAGCAGCCCTGGGACAGTCCCCAATCAGCCCCAGCATTTT. Encoded protein: CASSPGTVPNQPQHF. The V and J genes are TRBV28 and TRBJ1-5; 7 bases fit TRBD1. The CDR3 consists of 15 residues. Per germline, CDR1 MDHEN and CDR2 SYDVKM. Unmatched junction bases numbered 8, after V lost 6 bases and J lost 3 bases. Looking up the rest from reference TRBV28 and TRBJ1-5 gives the full variable domain: DVKVTQSSRYLVKRTGEKVFLECVQDMDHENMFWYRQDPGLGLRLIYFSYDVKMKEKGDIPEGYSVSREKKERFSLILESASTNQTSMYLCASSPGTVPNQPQHFGDGTRLSIL.

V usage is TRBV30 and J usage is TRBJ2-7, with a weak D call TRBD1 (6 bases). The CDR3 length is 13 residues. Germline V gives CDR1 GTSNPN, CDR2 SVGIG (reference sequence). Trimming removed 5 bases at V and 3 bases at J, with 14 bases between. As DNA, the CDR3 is TGTGCCTGGGCAACAGGGTACGGCTACGAGCAGTACTTC. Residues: CAWATGYGYEQYF.

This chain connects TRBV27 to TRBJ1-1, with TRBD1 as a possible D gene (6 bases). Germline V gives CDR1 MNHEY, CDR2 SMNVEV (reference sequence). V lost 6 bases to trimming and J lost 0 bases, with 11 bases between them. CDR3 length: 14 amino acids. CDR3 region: CASSSWDMNTEAFF. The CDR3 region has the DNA TGTGCCAGCAGCTCCTGGGACATGAACACTGAAGCTTTCTTT.

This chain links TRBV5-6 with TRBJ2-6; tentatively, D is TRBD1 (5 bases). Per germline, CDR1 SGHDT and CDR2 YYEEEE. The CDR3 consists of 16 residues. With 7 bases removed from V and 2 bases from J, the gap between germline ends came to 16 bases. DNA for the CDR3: TGTGCCAGCCTCCCAGGGAACCTAGCTGGGGCCAACGTCCTGACTTTC. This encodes CASLPGNLAGANVLTF.

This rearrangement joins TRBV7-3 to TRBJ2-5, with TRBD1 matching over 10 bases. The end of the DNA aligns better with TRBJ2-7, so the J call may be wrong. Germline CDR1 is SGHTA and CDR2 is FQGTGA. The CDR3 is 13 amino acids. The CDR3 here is CASSSDRGGEQYF. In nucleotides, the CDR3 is TGTGCCAGCAGCTCGGACAGGGGGGGCGAGCAGTACTTC.